A single sample is the source of the 27 T cell receptor beta chains below, sequenced in a study of blood T cell repertoires in COVID-19. Method: immunoSEQ multiplex PCR; TCRdb's copy keeps in-frame clones and lacks some. The sample contains under 200,000 clones, about 80% of which appear only once. The sample consisted of peripheral blood. These TCRs come from a man aged 70 or older with active or convalescent COVID-19.

The chain uses TRBV5-4 and TRBJ2-3; tentative D call: TRBD2 (6 bases). V was trimmed by 5 bases and J by 2 bases, leaving 15 bases between them. The CDR3 spans 15 residues. Germline V CDR1 and CDR2: SGHNT, YYREEE (reference sequence). The CDR3 DNA follows: TGTGCCAGCAGACCTTCCCGGAGGGCCACAGATACGCAGTATTTT. Its protein product is CASRPSRRATDTQYF.

In regard to this clone: Sequence at one end of the junction differs from germline and may be a read error. V usage is TRBV9 and J usage is TRBJ1-1; D is ambiguous. Germline loops: CDR1 SGDLS, CDR2 YYNGEE. The CDR3 runs 14 residues. The CDR3 is CASSAQSVNAEAFF. The CDR3 coding sequence is TGTGCCAGCAGCGCCCAGAGCGTGAACGCTGAAGCTTTCTTT.

This sequence joins TRBV29-1 and TRBJ2-1; the match to TRBD1 covers 8 bases. CDR3 length: 13 residues. CDR1 is SQVTM, CDR2 ANQGSEA, per germline. Losses at the gene ends were 4 bases for V and 8 bases for J; bases not matched to a gene: 7. The CDR3 DNA sequence: TGCAGCGTTGTGGACAGGGAACCCCATGAGCAGTTCTTC. The encoded protein is CSVVDREPHEQFF.

This chain links TRBV5-5 with TRBJ2-3; TRBD2 matches 7 bases. This CDR3 spans 14 amino acids. CDR1 and CDR2 from the germline V gene are SGHKS and YYEKEE (reference sequence). J was trimmed by 5 bases and V by 4 bases; bases with no gene match: 7. CDR3: CASSAGLPGDTQYF. The CDR3 DNA sequence: TGTGCCAGCAGCGCGGGACTACCGGGAGATACGCAGTATTTT.

This chain links TRBV19 with TRBJ2-2; TRBD1 agrees at 7 bases. J gave up 3 bases and V 3 bases, and 4 bases lay outside the gene matches. The CDR3 contains 15 residues. Germline V gene sequence: CDR1 LNHDA, CDR2 SQIVND (reference sequence). The CDR3 nucleotides read TGTGCCAGTAGTATGGACAGGCGGTACACCGGGGAGCTGTTTTTT. Protein product: CASSMDRRYTGELFF.

This clone was picked up one time. This sequence joins TRBV27 and TRBJ1-2, with 7 bases aligning to TRBD1. CDR1 is MNHEY and CDR2 is SMNVEV in the germline V gene (reference sequence). With 6 bases clipped from V and 7 bases from J, the junction kept 8 bases outside the gene matches. The CDR3 length is 13 residues. The CDR3 coding sequence is TGTGCCAGCAGCCAAAGACAGGGTCTTGGCTACACCTTC. It is translated as CASSQRQGLGYTF.

The rearrangement links TRBV18 to TRBJ2-2, with TRBD1 as a possible D gene (6 bases). The CDR3 contains 14 residues. Per germline, CDR1 KGHSH and CDR2 LQKENI. The V and J ends lost 2 bases and 8 bases respectively, with 12 bases between them. The CDR3 coding sequence is TGTGCCAGCTCACCATCACAGGGTTTGGGGGAGCTGTTTTTT. Translated, it gives CASSPSQGLGELFF.

This chain joins TRBV25-1 and TRBJ2-4, with D maybe TRBD2 (6 bases). CDR3 length equals 16 residues. Deletions cut 8 bases from V and 0 bases from J, with 17 bases between. Germline V gene data show CDR1 as MGHDK and CDR2 as SYGVNS. CDR3 sequence reads: CASHFWGDVAKNIQYF. The DNA for the CDR3 is TGTGCCAGCCACTTTTGGGGGGACGTAGCCAAAAACATTCAGTACTTC.

The V and J genes are TRBV30 and TRBJ1-1; D remains unclear. The CDR3 has 14 amino acids. The germline gives CDR1 GTSNPN, CDR2 SVGIG (reference sequence). V was cut by 3 bases and J by 4 bases, with 15 bases left in between. This CDR3 is CAWSVSSGGTEAFF. The CDR3 DNA reads TGTGCCTGGAGCGTTAGCAGTGGAGGCACTGAAGCTTTCTTT.

The rearrangement uses TRBV27 and TRBJ1-4, with D possibly being TRBD1 (6 bases). V shed 5 bases and J shed 5 bases, with 15 bases lying between them. The CDR3 is 15 residues long. Germline V gives CDR1 MNHEY, CDR2 SMNVEV (reference sequence). The DNA for the CDR3 is TGTGCCAGCAGTCTCTTCAAGGACAGAAATGAAAAACTGTTTTTT. It is translated as CASSLFKDRNEKLFF.

This clone was seen only once. The chain joins TRBV30 to TRBJ1-5; D remains ambiguous. The germline V gene encodes CDR1 GTSNPN and CDR2 SVGIG (reference sequence). V lost 0 bases to trimming and J lost 0 bases, with 6 bases between them. This CDR3 has 14 residues. The CDR3 is CAWSVAVSNQPQHF. In nucleotides, the CDR3 is TGTGCCTGGAGTGTGGCGGTTAGCAATCAGCCCCAGCATTTT. The full variable domain, rest sourced from reference TRBV30 and TRBJ1-5, is SQTIHQWPATLVQPVGSPLSLECTVEGTSNPNLYWYRQAAGRGLQLLFYSVGIGQISSEVPQNLSASRPQDRQFILSSKKLLLSDSGFYLCAWSVAVSNQPQHFGDGTRLSIL.

This clone was seen a single time. The chain carries TRBV5-1 and TRBJ2-1; 8 bases match TRBD2. CDR1 and CDR2 (germline): SGHRS, YFSETQ. Trimming removed 4 bases from V and 1 base from J; junction bases left unmatched: 7. The CDR3 is 16 amino acids. CDR3 sequence: CASSTLTSGSYNEQFF. The DNA for the CDR3 is TGCGCCAGCAGCACACTCACTAGCGGTTCCTACAATGAGCAGTTCTTC. Supplemented by reference TRBV5-1 and TRBJ2-1, the full variable domain reads KAGVTQTPRYLIKTRGQQVTLSCSPISGHRSVSWYQQTPGQGLQFLFEYFSETQRNKGNFPGRFSGRQFSNSRSEMNVSTLELGDSALYLCASSTLTSGSYNEQFFGPGTRLTVL.

The gene calls are TRBV21-1 and TRBJ1-5; the table's D call TRBD1 went unverified against the DNA. TRBV21-1 is designated a pseudogene. The CDR3 runs to 15 residues. CDR3 in amino acids: CASSKVRTGGQPQHF. DNA for the CDR3: TGTGCCAGCAGCAAAGTGCGGACAGGGGGTCAGCCCCAGCATTTT.

V and J are TRBV18 and TRBJ1-4; a possible D gene is TRBD1 (6 bases). The CDR3 is 15 residues long. The germline V gene has CDR1 KGHSH and CDR2 LQKENI. Between the trimmed V and J ends, which lost 3 bases and 4 bases, there was a span of 12 bases. In DNA, the CDR3 is TGTGCCAGCTCACCCACAGGGATGCTTAATGAAAAACTGTTTTTT. This encodes CASSPTGMLNEKLFF.

This chain joins TRBV19 and TRBJ2-2; 10 bases align to TRBD1. The CDR3 covers 15 residues. The germline V gene has CDR1 LNHDA and CDR2 SQIVND (reference sequence). Germline trimming cut 7 bases from V and 5 bases from J; bases unmatched to any gene: 7. In DNA form, the CDR3 reads TGTGCCAGTACTAGGGGACAGGGGTGGACCGGGGAGCTGTTTTTT. This encodes CASTRGQGWTGELFF.

The chain is built from TRBV2 and TRBJ2-2; TRBD1 agrees at 10 bases. The CDR3 runs 14 residues. The trim removed 4 bases at V and 8 bases at J, leaving 4 bases unmatched. CDR1 and CDR2 from the germline V gene are SNHLY and FYNNEI. The CDR3 reads CASSGTGGKGELFF. CDR3 DNA: TGTGCCAGCAGTGGGACAGGGGGTAAAGGGGAGCTGTTTTTT.

The chain is built from TRBV3-1 (or the pseudogene TRBV3-2) and TRBJ2-1; D perhaps matches TRBD2 (5 bases). Trimming removed 2 bases at V and 1 base at J, with 15 bases between. CDR3 length: 17 residues. CDR1 is LGHDT, CDR2 YNNKEL, per germline (reference sequence). The CDR3 nucleotides are TGTGCCAGCAGCCAAAGGCCCCGAGCGGCTTCCTACAATGAGCAGTTCTTC. Protein sequence: CASSQRPRAASYNEQFF.

This clone was recorded once. At one of its ends the junction is not consistent with the germline gene, which may arise from a read error. The chain joins TRBV3-1 (or the pseudogene TRBV3-2) to TRBJ1-1; D gene uncertain. The CDR3 is 11 residues long. Looked up from germline, CDR1 is LGHDT and CDR2 is YNNKEL (reference sequence). The CDR3 reads CASSLNSEAFF. The CDR3 DNA sequence: TGTGCCAGCAGCCTCAACAGTGAAGCTTTCTTT.

The genes are TRBV5-1 and TRBJ2-5, with a tentative D call TRBD2 (5 bases). Looked up from germline, CDR1 is SGHRS and CDR2 is YFSETQ. The CDR3 is 13 amino acids. Trimming removed 2 bases at V and 5 bases at J, with 10 bases between. The CDR3 here is CASSLSSGETQYF. The CDR3 nucleotides read TGCGCCAGCAGCTTAAGTTCGGGGGAGACCCAGTACTTC. The full variable domain, its missing parts supplied by reference TRBV5-1 and TRBJ2-5, is KAGVTQTPRYLIKTRGQQVTLSCSPISGHRSVSWYQQTPGQGLQFLFEYFSETQRNKGNFPGRFSGRQFSNSRSEMNVSTLELGDSALYLCASSLSSGETQYFGPGTRLLVL.

The chain links TRBV6-5 to TRBJ1-5, with D tentatively TRBD1 (6 bases). Per germline, CDR1 MNHEY and CDR2 SVGAGI. V was trimmed by 6 bases and J by 3 bases, leaving 15 bases between them. This CDR3 has 15 amino acids. The CDR3 DNA is TGTGCCAGCAGGGGGACCGACAGGCTCAATCAGCCCCAGCATTTT. Encoded protein: CASRGTDRLNQPQHF.

The V gene is TRBV6-5, the J gene TRBJ1-2; the D gene is possibly TRBD1 (6 bases). Germline values: CDR1 MNHEY, CDR2 SVGAGI. V was cut by 4 bases and J by 3 bases, with 12 bases left in between. The CDR3 spans 14 residues. CDR3 nucleotide sequence: TGTGCCAGCAGTTCCGGACAGTACCACTATGGCTACACCTTC. Protein product: CASSSGQYHYGYTF.

The V call is TRBV9, the J call TRBJ2-3; D is perhaps TRBD2 (5 bases). Trimming stripped 0 bases from V and 4 bases from J, with 12 bases between. The germline CDR1 and CDR2 sequences are SGDLS and YYNGEE. CDR3 length: 15 residues. This chain's CDR3 is CASSVGGSYADTQYF. The CDR3 DNA reads as TGTGCCAGCAGCGTAGGAGGGTCATATGCAGATACGCAGTATTTT.

V and J are TRBV7-9 and TRBJ2-1, with TRBD2 matching 9 bases. The CDR3 is 17 amino acids. From germline, CDR1 is SEHNR and CDR2 FQNEAQ (reference sequence). V trimming: 5 bases; J trimming: 8 bases; junction bases outside the gene matches: 16. CDR3 in DNA: TGTGCCAGCAGCCCCGGCCGGTCTGGCGGGGGGGAACATGAGCAGTTCTTC. Its protein is CASSPGRSGGGEHEQFF.

The chain links TRBV5-6 to TRBJ1-1; 10 bases match TRBD1. V dropped 4 bases and J dropped 2; count of bases not matched to a gene: 5. The CDR3 runs to 15 residues. In germline, CDR1 is SGHDT, CDR2 YYEEEE. The CDR3 DNA follows: TGTGCCAGCAGCCTTGACAGGGGGCTAAACACTGAAGCTTTCTTT. Its protein is CASSLDRGLNTEAFF.

The chain employs TRBV15 and TRBJ2-7, with 13 bases aligning to TRBD2. Per germline, CDR1 LNHNV and CDR2 YYDKDF (reference sequence). Trimming at V came to 3 bases and at J to 6 bases, leaving 11 bases not matched to a gene. This CDR3 comprises 17 residues. CDR3 nucleotide sequence: TGTGCCACCAGCAGCCCCGGACTAGCGGGAGATTATGGCGAGCAGTACTTC. It encodes CATSSPGLAGDYGEQYF.

The chain has TRBV20-1 and TRBJ2-7; D unclear. Germline CDR1 and CDR2: DFQATT and SNEGSKA (reference sequence). The V and J ends lost 3 bases and 2 bases respectively, with 14 bases between them. This CDR3 has 14 amino acids. The CDR3, as DNA: TGCAGTGCTAGTAAATACGGTCTGACCTACGAGCAGTACTTC. Protein sequence: CSASKYGLTYEQYF.

The chain uses TRBV18 and TRBJ2-7, with D unclear. Germline lookup yields CDR1 KGHSH and CDR2 LQKENI. The CDR3 extends over 13 amino acids. Trimming removed 4 bases at V and 0 bases at J, with 7 bases between. The chain's CDR3 is CASSLTSSYEQYF. The CDR3 coding sequence is TGTGCCAGCTCACTAACCAGCTCCTACGAGCAGTACTTC.